The 31 T cell receptor beta chains below all came from one sample that was sequenced in a study of shared clonotypes between healthy human individuals. TCRdb's table, derived via immunoSEQ multiplex PCR, lists solely in-frame clones and lacks some. The sample consists of under 2,000,000 clones, about 95% of them appearing once. As defined, naive CD8 cells were CD45RO-negative and positively selected for CCR7, with terminally differentiated effector memory CD45RA+ cells excluded. What was sequenced was naive CD8+ T cells sorted from blood. These receptors were taken from a man between 18 and 35 years old in good health.

The rearrangement joins TRBV6-6 to TRBJ2-7; D is ambiguous. There are 15 residues in the CDR3. Between the trimmed V and J ends, which lost 6 bases and 0 bases, there was a span of 15 bases. Germline V lookup: CDR1 MNHNY, CDR2 SVGAGI (reference sequence). CDR3 region: CASSHGGQASYEQYF. The DNA for the CDR3 is TGTGCCAGCAGCCACGGTGGGCAGGCCTCCTACGAGCAGTACTTC.

The rearrangement links TRBV13 to TRBJ1-6, with 8 bases aligning to TRBD1. J gave up 8 bases and V 5 bases, and 8 bases lay outside the gene matches. The V gene's germline CDR1 is PRHDT and CDR2 FYEKMQ (reference sequence). CDR3 size: 15 residues. The CDR3 spells CASSRFGTGDSPLHF. The CDR3 region has the DNA TGTGCCAGCAGCCGCTTCGGGACAGGAGATTCACCCCTCCACTTT.

The chain joins TRBV9 to TRBJ2-2; no firm D call. V dropped 4 bases and J dropped 6 bases, with 7 bases sitting between them. CDR1 SGDLS and CDR2 YYNGEE come from the germline V gene. The CDR3 is 12 amino acids. Here the CDR3 reads CASSSGAGELFF. CDR3 sequence (DNA): TGTGCCAGCAGCTCGGGCGCCGGGGAGCTGTTTTTT.

Concerning this clone itself: Additional DNA sequences in this sample encode the identical CDR3. The V call is TRBV7-3, the J call TRBJ2-1; D is uncertain. The CDR3 runs 13 residues. Trimming took 2 bases from V and 1 from J, leaving 3 bases between them. Germline assignment: CDR1 SGHTA and CDR2 FQGTGA. Here the CDR3 reads CASSLGSYNEQFF. CDR3 sequence (DNA): TGTGCCAGCAGCTTAGGATCCTACAATGAGCAGTTCTTC.

The chain is built from TRBV9 and TRBJ1-3, with 7 bases aligning to TRBD1. The J segment lost 2 bases and the V segment lost 3 bases, leaving 2 bases of the junction unmatched. Germline CDR1 SGDLS, CDR2 YYNGEE. The CDR3 spans 14 residues. CDR3 in amino acids: CASSATGAGNTIYF. In nucleotides, the CDR3 is TGTGCCAGCAGCGCCACAGGGGCTGGAAACACCATATATTTT.

There are a few counts of this clone. The chain links TRBV2 to TRBJ2-2; TRBD2 is a possible D gene (5 bases). V shed 8 bases and J shed 4 bases, with 14 bases lying between them. The CDR3 totals 14 residues. Germline assignment: CDR1 SNHLY and CDR2 FYNNEI. The DNA for the CDR3 is TGTGCCAGCGGCTATTCTGAGGGCACCGGGGAGCTGTTTTTT. As protein: CASGYSEGTGELFF.

V usage is TRBV7-9 and J usage is TRBJ2-6; D is possibly TRBD2 (6 bases). V was shortened by 6 bases and J by 1 base, with 13 bases between the two germline ends. Germline CDR1 reads SEHNR; CDR2 reads FQNEAQ (reference sequence). This CDR3 is 16 amino acids long. The CDR3 DNA reads TGTGCCAGCAGGGGGACTCTCGCATCTGGGGCCAACGTCCTGACTTTC. It codes for CASRGTLASGANVLTF. The full variable domain, in which reference TRBV7-9 and TRBJ2-6 provide the parts outside the CDR3, is DTGVSQNPRHKITKRGQNVTFRCDPISEHNRLYWYRQTLGQGPEFLTYFQNEAQLEKSRLLSDRFSAERPKGSFSTLEIQRTEQGDSAMYLCASRGTLASGANVLTFGAGSRLTVL.

The chain carries TRBV6-6 and TRBJ2-1; 9 bases fit TRBD2. The V gene's germline CDR1 is MNHNY and CDR2 SVGAGI (reference sequence). V shed 7 bases and J 8 bases; nucleotides not matched to a gene: 9. The CDR3 is 14 residues long. CDR3 amino acids: CASILAGGPDEQFF. DNA of the CDR3: TGTGCCAGCATCTTGGCGGGGGGGCCGGATGAGCAGTTCTTC.

The rearrangement uses TRBV5-4 and TRBJ2-7; possible D gene TRBD1, 5 bases. This CDR3 contains 13 residues. Germline CDR1 SGHNT, CDR2 YYREEE (reference sequence). V was clipped by 6 bases and J by 0 bases, with 10 bases between them. CDR3 DNA sequence: TGTGCCAGCAAAAGGACACCCTCCTACGAGCAGTACTTC. As protein: CASKRTPSYEQYF.

The V gene is TRBV10-1, the J gene TRBJ2-2; possibly TRBD1 or TRBD2 for D (5 bases each). Per germline, CDR1 WNHNN and CDR2 SYGVQD (reference sequence). The CDR3 runs to 14 residues. Trimming removed 2 bases at V and 2 bases at J, with 6 bases between. CDR3 sequence (DNA): TGCGCCAGCAGTGAGGGGGGAAACACCGGGGAGCTGTTTTTT. It codes for CASSEGGNTGELFF.

The chain recombines TRBV6-5 with TRBJ2-5, with TRBD2 matching over 9 bases. In germline, CDR1 is MNHEY, CDR2 SVGAGI. The CDR3 runs 14 residues. Trimming at V came to 6 bases and at J to 5 bases, leaving 7 bases not matched to a gene. The CDR3 region is CASRVAGVIETQYF. The CDR3 nucleotides are TGTGCCAGCAGGGTAGCGGGAGTGATCGAGACCCAGTACTTC.

V usage is TRBV15 and J usage is TRBJ2-7, with D tentatively TRBD1 (6 bases). V was pared by 6 bases and J by 1 base, with 10 bases between. Per the germline V gene, CDR1 is LNHNV and CDR2 is YYDKDF (reference sequence). The CDR3 contains 13 residues. The CDR3 loop is CATRGAGSYEQYF. The CDR3 DNA is TGTGCCACCAGGGGGGCCGGGTCCTACGAGCAGTACTTC.

This chain links TRBV5-8 with TRBJ2-7; tentative D call: TRBD1 (5 bases). Germline V lookup: CDR1 SGHTS, CDR2 YDEGEE. Trimming stripped 0 bases from V and 5 bases from J, with 9 bases between. CDR3 length: 13 amino acids. This chain's CDR3 is CASSLEGPNEQYF. In nucleotides, the CDR3 is TGTGCCAGCAGCTTGGAGGGGCCCAACGAGCAGTACTTC.

The chain employs TRBV19 and TRBJ1-1; a weak D match, TRBD1 (5 bases). The CDR3 extends over 14 amino acids. Germline V gene sequence: CDR1 LNHDA, CDR2 SQIVND (reference sequence). V lost 3 bases to trimming and J lost 5 bases, with 13 bases between them. CDR3 region: CASSIAGSGTEAFF. As DNA, the CDR3 is TGTGCCAGTAGTATCGCAGGGAGTGGAACTGAAGCTTTCTTT.

The chain is built from TRBV5-1 and TRBJ1-5; D is uncertain. The V gene's germline CDR1 is SGHRS and CDR2 YFSETQ. The V end was cut by 1 base, the J end by 1 base, with 12 bases between. The CDR3 totals 16 residues. The CDR3 DNA sequence: TGCGCCAGCAGCTTGTCACCTGGACTAAGCAATCAGCCCCAGCATTTT. Translated, it gives CASSLSPGLSNQPQHF.

This clone is a singleton in its sample. CDR3 amino acids: CASSQLPNIQYF. CDR3 bases: TGCGCCAGCAGCCAACTCCCTAACATTCAGTACTTC. V usage is TRBV4-1 and J usage is TRBJ2-4; D gene unclear. V shed 2 bases and J shed 7 bases, with 6 bases lying between them. The CDR3 runs to 12 residues. Germline-derived CDR1 and CDR2 are MGHRA and YSYEKL.

This clone turned up a few times. Different DNA sequences within this sample yield the same CDR3. The chain joins TRBV9 to TRBJ2-7, with a possible D match to TRBD2 (6 bases). Trimming left V 0 bases short and J 2 bases short, with 9 bases between. Per the germline V gene, CDR1 is SGDLS and CDR2 is YYNGEE. The CDR3 contains 14 residues. The CDR3 is CASSVGGGTYEQYF. The CDR3 region has the DNA TGTGCCAGCAGCGTAGGCGGAGGGACCTACGAGCAGTACTTC.

The chain is built from TRBV5-1 and TRBJ2-5; D is unresolved. With 0 bases removed from V and 4 bases from J, the gap between germline ends came to 19 bases. This CDR3 contains 17 residues. CDR1 and CDR2 from the germline V gene are SGHRS and YFSETQ. The CDR3 nucleotides read TGCGCCAGCAGCTTGGGCGACGTTGTGTTAGTATCAGAGACCCAGTACTTC. It codes for CASSLGDVVLVSETQYF.

This clone was seen once. This sample also contains other DNA sequences that code for the same CDR3. V and J are TRBV27 and TRBJ2-1; TRBD2 is a possible D gene (5 bases). Trimming took 6 bases from V and 3 from J, leaving 9 bases between them. The CDR3 loop spans 13 amino acids. CDR1 is MNHEY, CDR2 SMNVEV, per germline (reference sequence). The CDR3 sequence is CASRLDGYNEQFF. CDR3 bases: TGTGCCAGCAGACTAGACGGCTACAATGAGCAGTTCTTC.

A single count supports this clone. CDR3 sequence (DNA): TGTGCCAGCAGCGTAGGCGGGAGTCCGGAAGAGACCCAGTACTTC. Translated: CASSVGGSPEETQYF. The chain combines TRBV9 with TRBJ2-5; 7 bases match TRBD2. This CDR3 comprises 15 residues. J gave up 3 bases and V 0 bases, and 5 bases lay outside the gene matches. Germline loops: CDR1 SGDLS, CDR2 YYNGEE. The variable domain in full, completed from reference TRBV9 and TRBJ2-5, reads DSGVTQTPKHLITATGQRVTLRCSPRSGDLSVYWYQQSLDQGLQFLIQYYNGEERAKGNILERFSAQQFPDLHSELNLSSLELGDSALYFCASSVGGSPEETQYFGPGTRLLVL.

This rearrangement joins TRBV11-2 to TRBJ2-7; 8 positions match TRBD1. This CDR3 comprises 15 residues. Germline values: CDR1 SGHAT, CDR2 FQNNGV. Germline trimming cut 5 bases from V and 2 bases from J; bases unmatched to any gene: 8. The CDR3 region has the DNA TGTGCCAGCAGCCTAGGGACAGGACCTGCCTACGAGCAGTACTTC. Translated, it gives CASSLGTGPAYEQYF.

DNA for the CDR3: TGTGCCAGTAGTATAGCCCTGGGGTTGAACACTGAAGCTTTCTTT. It translates to CASSIALGLNTEAFF. The rearrangement joins TRBV19 to TRBJ1-1; D not certain. This CDR3 has 15 amino acids. Deletions cut 1 base from V and 0 bases from J, with 9 bases between. The germline V gene encodes CDR1 LNHDA and CDR2 SQIVND (reference sequence).

The rearrangement uses TRBV27 and TRBJ2-7, with 8 bases lining up with TRBD2. CDR1 is MNHEY, CDR2 SMNVEV, per germline (reference sequence). The CDR3 runs to 15 residues. The V segment lost 2 bases and the J segment 2 bases; nucleotides outside the gene matches: 5. The CDR3 is CASSLNGGDPYEQYF. The CDR3 region has the DNA TGTGCCAGCAGTTTAAACGGGGGGGACCCCTACGAGCAGTACTTC.

This clone has only one observation. The same CDR3 is also encoded by other DNA sequences in this sample. The rearrangement joins TRBV30 to TRBJ1-4; D gene uncertain. This CDR3 is built from 15 residues. V gave up 0 bases and J gave up 7 bases, with 15 bases separating them. The germline V gene encodes CDR1 GTSNPN and CDR2 SVGIG (reference sequence). The CDR3 sequence: CAWSVLGGLGEKLFF. The CDR3 DNA follows: TGTGCCTGGAGTGTGTTGGGCGGGCTGGGTGAAAAACTGTTTTTT.

The chain links TRBV2 to TRBJ1-1; 9 bases align to TRBD1. The CDR3 is 15 residues long. V shed 3 bases, J shed 2 bases, and the junction held 4 bases outside the gene matches. Germline assignment: CDR1 SNHLY and CDR2 FYNNEI. The CDR3 nucleotides are TGTGCCAGCAGTGATCCGGGACAGGGAAACACTGAAGCTTTCTTT. It codes for CASSDPGQGNTEAFF.

With respect to this clone: Other DNA sequences from this sample encode an identical CDR3 as well. The chain has TRBV30 and TRBJ2-6, with D perhaps matching TRBD2 (5 bases). The CDR3 is 13 amino acids. The V and J ends lost 3 bases and 3 bases respectively, with 6 bases between them. Germline CDR1 GTSNPN, CDR2 SVGIG (reference sequence). Here the CDR3 DNA reads TGTGCCTGGAGCGGGGTTGGGGCCAACGTCCTGACTTTC. Translating it yields CAWSGVGANVLTF.

The chain employs TRBV14 and TRBJ1-5, with TRBD1 matching 7 bases. Germline V gene data show CDR1 as SGHDN and CDR2 as FVKESK. V lost 3 bases and J lost 4; bases outside the gene matches: 6. The length of the CDR3 is 15 residues. CDR3 DNA sequence: TGTGCCAGCAGCCACAGGGGGGGAAGGAATCAGCCCCAGCATTTT. Translating gives CASSHRGGRNQPQHF.

The V gene is TRBV10-1, the J gene TRBJ2-1; D uncertain. Trimming shortened V by 3 bases and J by 8 bases, and 14 bases separated the two germline ends. Germline V gene sequence: CDR1 WNHNN, CDR2 SYGVQD (reference sequence). CDR3 length: 14 amino acids. This CDR3 reads CASSDTKPDDEQFF. CDR3 nucleotide sequence: TGCGCCAGCAGTGATACAAAGCCAGATGATGAGCAGTTCTTC.

The chain carries TRBV29-1 and TRBJ1-1; D gene ambiguous. Germline V gene data show CDR1 as SQVTM and CDR2 as ANQGSEA. This CDR3 contains 12 residues. V was pared by 0 bases and J by 4 bases, with 6 bases between. The CDR3 loop is CSVEESGTEAFF. The CDR3, as DNA: TGCAGCGTTGAAGAGTCAGGCACTGAAGCTTTCTTT.

V usage is TRBV10-2 and J usage is TRBJ2-7; TRBD2 might be the D (6 bases). V was clipped by 1 base and J by 2 bases, with 12 bases between them. Per germline, CDR1 WSHSY and CDR2 SAAADI. The length of the CDR3 is 15 residues. The CDR3 sequence is CASSEFRGTAYEQYF. CDR3 coding DNA: TGCGCCAGCAGTGAGTTCCGGGGGACCGCCTACGAGCAGTACTTC.

The chain couples TRBV18 to TRBJ2-7; D not certain. The CDR3 consists of 14 residues. Trimming took off 3 bases at V and 4 bases at J, with 13 bases between the two ends. Germline V gene data show CDR1 as KGHSH and CDR2 as LQKENI. As DNA, the CDR3 is TGTGCCAGCTCACCCCCCGATGGGTGGTACGAGCAGTACTTC. It codes for CASSPPDGWYEQYF.